The next 8 T cell receptor beta chains were all read from a single sample in a study of blood T cell repertoires in COVID-19. The assay was immunoSEQ multiplex PCR, and TCRdb's table has in-frame clones only and misses some. Here the sample spans some 320,000 clones, about 87% being singletons. Sequences were obtained from PBMCs or T cells enriched from blood (not recorded which). The receptors originated from a woman aged 25 to 45 who had recovered from COVID-19.

The chain employs TRBV5-1 and TRBJ2-7; perhaps TRBD2 as D (6 bases). Trimming took off 3 bases at V and 0 bases at J, with 13 bases between the two ends. The CDR3 loop spans 15 amino acids. The germline gives CDR1 SGHRS, CDR2 YFSETQ. CDR3 in amino acids: CASSYDTGSSYEQYF. CDR3 bases: TGCGCCAGCAGCTACGATACCGGGAGCTCCTACGAGCAGTACTTC.

This chain links TRBV4-2 with TRBJ1-3; no firm D call. The CDR3 extends over 14 amino acids. Germline CDR1 is LGHNA and CDR2 is YNFKEQ. Deletions cut 0 bases from V and 3 bases from J, with 6 bases between. For the CDR3, the DNA is TGTGCCAGCAGCCAAGATGCAGGTGGAAACACCATATATTTT. Its protein is CASSQDAGGNTIYF.

On this clone itself: This specimen includes other DNA sequences encoding the same CDR3. The chain couples TRBV11-2 to TRBJ1-1; no firm D call. With 0 bases removed from V and 5 bases from J, the gap between germline ends came to 7 bases. The germline V gene has CDR1 SGHAT and CDR2 FQNNGV. There are 13 residues in the CDR3. The CDR3 DNA is TGTGCCAGCAGCTTAGAGTCGGGGACTGAAGCTTTCTTT. This sequence encodes CASSLESGTEAFF. The whole variable domain, filled in from reference TRBV11-2 and TRBJ1-1, reads EAGVAQSPRYKIIEKRQSVAFWCNPISGHATLYWYQQILGQGPKLLIQFQNNGVVDDSQLPKDRFSAERLKGVDSTLKIQPAKLEDSAVYLCASSLESGTEAFFGQGTRLTVV.

V gene TRBV10-2 combines with J gene TRBJ1-1, with D tentatively TRBD1 (5 bases). The germline gives CDR1 WSHSY, CDR2 SAAADI. The CDR3 length is 15 residues. V was cut by 5 bases and J by 4 bases, with 17 bases left in between. Written as DNA, the CDR3 is TGCGCCAGCAGTAGATCCAGGGACTCGGGCACTGAAGCTTTCTTT. The encoded protein is CASSRSRDSGTEAFF.

Comment on this clone: The same CDR3 is also encoded by other DNA sequences in this sample. The genes are TRBV7-9 and TRBJ1-5; 10 bases map to TRBD1. This CDR3 is 16 amino acids long. Germline V gene lookup returns CDR1 SEHNR and CDR2 FQNEAQ (reference sequence). Losses at the gene ends were 1 base for V and 1 base for J; bases not matched to a gene: 1. The CDR3 nucleotides are TGTGCCAGCAGCTTAGGGACAGGGGGAAGCAATCAGCCCCAGCATTTT. It is translated as CASSLGTGGSNQPQHF.

The chain uses TRBV3-1 (or the pseudogene TRBV3-2) and TRBJ1-2, with 11 bases matching TRBD1. Germline CDR1 LGHDT, CDR2 YNNKEL (reference sequence). The CDR3 is 15 residues long. Losses at the gene ends were 1 base for V and 8 bases for J; bases not matched to a gene: 6. The CDR3 loop reads CASSQVGQGARGYTF. The CDR3 DNA is TGTGCCAGCAGCCAAGTAGGACAGGGGGCGAGGGGCTACACCTTC.

This chain connects TRBV5-6 to TRBJ2-7, with a weak D call TRBD2 (5 bases). This CDR3 has 14 residues. V was pared by 0 bases and J by 0 bases, with 7 bases between. The germline V gene has CDR1 SGHDT and CDR2 YYEEEE. The CDR3 here is CASSLGTLSYEQYF. CDR3 nucleotide sequence: TGTGCCAGCAGCTTGGGGACTCTCTCCTACGAGCAGTACTTC.

The chain employs TRBV7-2 and TRBJ1-2; 7 nucleotides agree with TRBD1. Looked up from germline, CDR1 is SGHTA and CDR2 is FQGNSA. The CDR3 is made up of 16 amino acids. Trimming at V came to 1 base and at J to 2 bases, leaving 7 bases not matched to a gene. CDR3 amino acids: CASSLEGAVRNYGYTF. The CDR3 bases are TGTGCCAGCAGCTTAGAGGGGGCCGTGAGGAACTATGGCTACACCTTC.